Listed below are T cell receptor beta chains from one sample, sequenced in a study of cytomegalovirus exposure and HLA in healthy donors. Data came from immunoSEQ multiplex PCR; TCRdb stores just in-frame clones and leaves some out. The data contain some 90,000 clones, roughly 70% of them singletons. The sequencing input was PBMCs. These receptors were taken from a man aged 35-49 years in good health and CMV-seronegative. Both conserved end residues are part of each CDR3. The order of the fields is D gene, V gene, J gene, clone size, CDR3 protein, CDR3 DNA. A D gene is named only where the DNA matches it firmly. Clone size is shown for a subset of rows, as once, few, many or a class of expanded clone.

D gene: NA; V gene: TRBV6-6; J gene: TRBJ2-7; clone size: NA; CDR3 protein: CASRGKGDKSSYEQYF; CDR3 DNA: TGTGCCAGCAGGGGAAAGGGGGACAAGAGCTCCTACGAGCAGTACTTC
D gene: TRBD1; V gene: TRBV7-8; J gene: TRBJ1-5; clone size: NA; CDR3 protein: CASSSPRRGQNNQPQHF; CDR3 DNA: TGTGCCAGCAGCTCGCCCCGGCGGGGACAGAACAATCAGCCCCAGCATTTT
D gene: NA; V gene: TRBV4-1; J gene: TRBJ2-4; clone size: NA; CDR3 protein: CASSQDPQNKNIQYF; CDR3 DNA: TGCGCCAGCAGCCAAGATCCGCAGAACAAAAACATTCAGTACTTC
D gene: TRBD1; V gene: TRBV6-5; J gene: TRBJ1-1; clone size: NA; CDR3 protein: CASSYSNRGYTEAFF; CDR3 DNA: TGTGCCAGCAGTTACTCGAACAGGGGGTACACTGAAGCTTTCTTT
D gene: NA; V gene: TRBV29-1; J gene: TRBJ2-2; clone size: few; CDR3 protein: CSVEAAGAFLTGELFF; CDR3 DNA: TGCAGCGTTGAAGCTGCAGGGGCCTTTCTCACCGGGGAGCTGTTTTTT
D gene: NA; V gene: TRBV5-1; J gene: TRBJ1-2; clone size: NA; CDR3 protein: CASSEDSYGYTF; CDR3 DNA: TGCGCCAGCAGCGAGGATAGCTATGGCTACACCTTC
D gene: NA; V gene: TRBV6-5; J gene: TRBJ2-7; clone size: once; CDR3 protein: CASSYTGTHEQYF; CDR3 DNA: TGTGCCAGCAGTTATACAGGGACCCACGAGCAGTACTTC
D gene: NA; V gene: TRBV6-5; J gene: TRBJ1-3; clone size: NA; CDR3 protein: CASSEISGNTIYF; CDR3 DNA: TGTGCCAGCAGTGAGATCTCTGGAAACACCATATATTTT
D gene: NA; V gene: TRBV15; J gene: TRBJ1-1; clone size: once; CDR3 protein: CATSRGGQYTEAFF; CDR3 DNA: TGTGCCACCAGCAGAGGAGGGCAGTACACTGAAGCTTTCTTT
D gene: TRBD1; V gene: TRBV5-4; J gene: TRBJ2-2; clone size: medium-sized; CDR3 protein: CASSLDRGAGELFF; CDR3 DNA: TGTGCCAGCAGCCTGGACAGGGGTGCCGGGGAGCTGTTTTTT
D gene: TRBD1; V gene: TRBV6-5; J gene: TRBJ2-5; clone size: once; CDR3 protein: CASSYEGQRETQYF; CDR3 DNA: TGTGCCAGCAGTTACGAGGGACAGCGAGAGACCCAGTACTTC
D gene: TRBD1; V gene: TRBV7-2; J gene: TRBJ1-3; clone size: NA; CDR3 protein: CASSTTGRGNTIYF; CDR3 DNA: TGTGCCAGCAGCACGACAGGGAGAGGAAACACCATATATTTT
D gene: NA; V gene: TRBV11-3; J gene: TRBJ1-1; clone size: NA; CDR3 protein: CASSPSGSNTEAFF; CDR3 DNA: TGTGCCAGCAGCCCCTCCGGGTCGAACACTGAAGCTTTCTTT
D gene: TRBD1; V gene: TRBV19; J gene: TRBJ1-5; clone size: NA; CDR3 protein: CASSVKSLGQGYQPQHF; CDR3 DNA: TGTGCCAGTAGTGTCAAAAGCCTGGGACAGGGGTATCAGCCCCAGCATTTT
D gene: NA; V gene: TRBV4-3; J gene: TRBJ2-3; clone size: NA; CDR3 protein: CASSQPQQRVKDTQYF; CDR3 DNA: TGCGCCAGCAGCCAGCCTCAGCAGCGAGTGAAGGATACGCAGTATTTT
D gene: NA; V gene: TRBV19; J gene: TRBJ1-1; clone size: NA; CDR3 protein: CASSYREGTEAFF; CDR3 DNA: TGTGCCAGTAGTTACAGGGAGGGCACTGAAGCTTTCTTT
D gene: TRBD2; V gene: TRBV30; J gene: TRBJ2-3; clone size: NA; CDR3 protein: CAWRLAASTDTQYF; CDR3 DNA: TGTGCCTGGCGACTAGCGGCTAGCACAGATACGCAGTATTTT
D gene: TRBD1; V gene: TRBV11-2; J gene: TRBJ1-2; clone size: once; CDR3 protein: CASSSGTGAGGYTF; CDR3 DNA: TGTGCCAGCAGCTCCGGGACAGGGGCTGGTGGCTACACCTTC
D gene: NA; V gene: TRBV7-9; J gene: TRBJ1-6; clone size: few; CDR3 protein: CASSLEERTALLKNSPLHF; CDR3 DNA: TGTGCCAGCAGCTTAGAGGAACGAACAGCCCTTCTAAAGAATTCACCCCTCCACTTT
D gene: NA; V gene: TRBV5-1; J gene: TRBJ2-5; clone size: NA; CDR3 protein: CASSLARETQYF; CDR3 DNA: TGCGCCAGCAGCTTGGCCAGGGAGACCCAGTACTTC
D gene: TRBD1; V gene: TRBV27; J gene: TRBJ1-2; clone size: NA; CDR3 protein: CASSLSRDRRGYTF; CDR3 DNA: TGTGCCAGCAGTTTAAGCCGGGACAGGCGCGGCTACACCTTC
D gene: TRBD2; V gene: TRBV7-2; J gene: TRBJ2-1; clone size: NA; CDR3 protein: CASSSRTSGGASEQFF; CDR3 DNA: TGTGCCAGCAGCTCGAGGACTAGCGGGGGGGCCTCTGAGCAGTTCTTC
D gene: NA; V gene: TRBV28; J gene: TRBJ1-1; clone size: NA; CDR3 protein: CASSPPAGSNTEAFF; CDR3 DNA: TGTGCCAGCAGTCCACCAGCGGGGTCGAACACTGAAGCTTTCTTT
D gene: TRBD2; V gene: TRBV13; J gene: TRBJ2-2; clone size: NA; CDR3 protein: CASSLELAGASNTGELFF; CDR3 DNA: TGTGCCAGCAGCTTAGAACTAGCGGGGGCCTCGAACACCGGGGAGCTGTTTTTT
D gene: NA; V gene: TRBV19; J gene: TRBJ1-2; clone size: NA; CDR3 protein: CASSTPGQQFIGYTF; CDR3 DNA: TGTGCCAGTAGTACCCCAGGACAGCAGTTCATAGGCTACACCTTC
D gene: TRBD1; V gene: TRBV5-1; J gene: TRBJ2-7; clone size: NA; CDR3 protein: CASSSFRTGSDEQYF; CDR3 DNA: TGCGCCAGCAGTTCGTTTCGGACAGGGAGTGATGAGCAGTACTTC
D gene: NA; V gene: TRBV7-7; J gene: TRBJ1-3; clone size: NA; CDR3 protein: CASSPDSGSGNTIYF; CDR3 DNA: TGTGCCAGCAGCCCGGACTCAGGCTCTGGAAACACCATATATTTT
D gene: NA; V gene: TRBV9; J gene: TRBJ1-4; clone size: NA; CDR3 protein: CASSVDGLSEKLFF; CDR3 DNA: TGTGCCAGCAGCGTCGATGGGCTGAGTGAAAAACTGTTTTTT
D gene: TRBD2; V gene: TRBV27; J gene: TRBJ2-5; clone size: NA; CDR3 protein: CASSLSTSGVQEQYF; CDR3 DNA: TGTGCCAGCAGTTTGTCGACTAGCGGGGTTCAAGAGCAGTACTTC
D gene: NA; V gene: TRBV9; J gene: TRBJ1-1; clone size: NA; CDR3 protein: CASSVGEGIYTEAFF; CDR3 DNA: TGTGCCAGCAGCGTAGGGGAGGGAATCTACACTGAAGCTTTCTTT
D gene: NA; V gene: TRBV28; J gene: TRBJ1-1; clone size: NA; CDR3 protein: CASSLLPVAPGGTEAFF; CDR3 DNA: TGTGCCAGCAGTTTACTTCCAGTGGCTCCCGGAGGGACTGAAGCTTTCTTT
D gene: TRBD1; V gene: TRBV28; J gene: TRBJ2-7; clone size: NA; CDR3 protein: CASSSFGGQAIGEQYF; CDR3 DNA: TGTGCCAGCAGTTCTTTCGGGGGACAGGCTATTGGCGAGCAGTACTTC
D gene: NA; V gene: TRBV5-6; J gene: TRBJ2-5; clone size: NA; CDR3 protein: CASSSPEGRGRTQYF; CDR3 DNA: TGTGCCAGCAGCTCCCCGGAGGGGCGGGGTCGGACCCAGTACTTC
D gene: TRBD1; V gene: TRBV5-3; J gene: TRBJ2-7; clone size: NA; CDR3 protein: CARSPGQGYEQYF; CDR3 DNA: TGTGCCAGAAGCCCGGGACAGGGCTACGAGCAGTACTTC
D gene: NA; V gene: TRBV5-4; J gene: TRBJ1-3; clone size: NA; CDR3 protein: CASSFQGYSGNTIYF; CDR3 DNA: TGTGCCAGCAGCTTCCAGGGGTACTCTGGAAACACCATATATTTT
D gene: TRBD2; V gene: TRBV4-2; J gene: TRBJ2-1; clone size: few; CDR3 protein: CASSQDWVGTSGHNEQFF; CDR3 DNA: TGTGCCAGCAGCCAAGATTGGGTCGGGACTAGCGGCCACAATGAGCAGTTCTTC
D gene: NA; V gene: TRBV7-6; J gene: TRBJ1-1; clone size: NA; CDR3 protein: CASSLGRDMMDTEAFF; CDR3 DNA: TGTGCCAGCAGCTTAGGGCGGGATATGATGGACACTGAAGCTTTCTTT
D gene: TRBD1; V gene: TRBV7-9; J gene: TRBJ2-7; clone size: NA; CDR3 protein: CASSLRTGGYEQYF; CDR3 DNA: TGTGCCAGCAGCCTGCGGACAGGGGGCTACGAGCAGTACTTC
D gene: NA; V gene: TRBV7-2; J gene: TRBJ1-2; clone size: NA; CDR3 protein: CASSLVEYYGYTF; CDR3 DNA: TGTGCCAGCAGCTTAGTAGAGTACTATGGCTACACCTTC
D gene: TRBD1; V gene: TRBV10-2; J gene: TRBJ1-1; clone size: NA; CDR3 protein: CASSDSGQTLWMGGTEAFF; CDR3 DNA: TGCGCCAGCAGTGACTCGGGACAGACGCTGTGGATGGGGGGCACTGAAGCTTTCTTT
D gene: TRBD1; V gene: TRBV7-3; J gene: TRBJ2-1; clone size: NA; CDR3 protein: CASSPAGRGQHEQFF; CDR3 DNA: TGTGCCAGCAGTCCAGCCGGCAGGGGGCAACATGAGCAGTTCTTC
D gene: NA; V gene: TRBV5-5; J gene: TRBJ2-3; clone size: NA; CDR3 protein: CASSLLGEVSGDTQYF; CDR3 DNA: TGTGCCAGCAGCTTGTTGGGTGAGGTTAGCGGAGATACGCAGTATTTT
D gene: TRBD1; V gene: TRBV28; J gene: TRBJ1-5; clone size: NA; CDR3 protein: CASTLDRVPNQPQHF; CDR3 DNA: TGTGCCAGCACCCTTGACAGGGTCCCCAATCAGCCCCAGCATTTT
D gene: NA; V gene: TRBV19; J gene: TRBJ1-5; clone size: NA; CDR3 protein: CASSIMWREENSNQPQHF; CDR3 DNA: TGTGCCAGTAGTATAATGTGGCGGGAGGAGAATAGCAATCAGCCCCAGCATTTT
D gene: TRBD1; V gene: TRBV7-2; J gene: TRBJ2-1; clone size: NA; CDR3 protein: CASSLGQGAYNEQFF; CDR3 DNA: TGTGCCAGCAGCTTAGGACAGGGGGCCTACAATGAGCAGTTCTTC
D gene: TRBD1; V gene: TRBV6-4; J gene: TRBJ1-5; clone size: NA; CDR3 protein: CATPLGPGGQSNQPQHF; CDR3 DNA: TGTGCCACCCCCCTCGGGCCAGGGGGCCAGAGCAATCAGCCCCAGCATTTT
D gene: NA; V gene: TRBV5-1; J gene: TRBJ2-1; clone size: NA; CDR3 protein: CASSTGYSEHEQFF; CDR3 DNA: TGCGCCAGCAGCACAGGGTATTCCGAGCATGAGCAGTTCTTC
D gene: TRBD1; V gene: TRBV6-6; J gene: TRBJ2-7; clone size: NA; CDR3 protein: CASSPTGYEQYF; CDR3 DNA: TGTGCCAGCAGCCCGACAGGGTACGAGCAGTACTTC
D gene: TRBD2; V gene: TRBV4-2; J gene: TRBJ2-3; clone size: NA; CDR3 protein: CASSQVERGSTDTQYF; CDR3 DNA: TGTGCCAGCAGCCAAGTGGAGCGGGGGAGCACAGATACGCAGTATTTT
D gene: NA; V gene: TRBV28; J gene: TRBJ1-1; clone size: NA; CDR3 protein: CASSSPGLTHTEAFF; CDR3 DNA: TGTGCCAGCAGTTCCCCCGGACTAACCCACACTGAAGCTTTCTTT
D gene: TRBD1; V gene: TRBV11-3; J gene: TRBJ2-7; clone size: NA; CDR3 protein: CASSFSGQGYEQYF; CDR3 DNA: TGTGCCAGCAGCTTCTCCGGACAGGGCTACGAGCAGTACTTC
D gene: TRBD1; V gene: TRBV18; J gene: TRBJ1-4; clone size: NA; CDR3 protein: CASSGDRSNEKLFF; CDR3 DNA: TGTGCCAGCTCGGGGGACAGAAGTAATGAAAAACTGTTTTTT
D gene: TRBD2; V gene: TRBV7-3; J gene: TRBJ2-3; clone size: NA; CDR3 protein: CASRSSGGSTDTQYF; CDR3 DNA: TGTGCCAGCAGATCTAGCGGGGGGAGCACAGATACGCAGTATTTT
D gene: TRBD1; V gene: TRBV5-1; J gene: TRBJ2-7; clone size: NA; CDR3 protein: CASSLDRVTNEQYF; CDR3 DNA: TGCGCCAGCAGCCTAGACAGGGTGACTAACGAGCAGTACTTC
D gene: TRBD1; V gene: TRBV11-2; J gene: TRBJ2-1; clone size: NA; CDR3 protein: CASSQGAASSPYNEQFF; CDR3 DNA: TGTGCCAGCAGCCAGGGGGCTGCTAGCAGCCCTTACAATGAGCAGTTCTTC
D gene: NA; V gene: TRBV4-1; J gene: TRBJ2-1; clone size: NA; CDR3 protein: CASSQVGAYYNEQFF; CDR3 DNA: TGCGCCAGCAGCCAAGTGGGGGCTTACTACAATGAGCAGTTCTTC
D gene: NA; V gene: TRBV4-1; J gene: TRBJ2-3; clone size: NA; CDR3 protein: CASRHEGTDTQYF; CDR3 DNA: TGCGCCAGCAGACATGAGGGAACAGATACGCAGTATTTT